The 30 T cell receptor beta chains below all came from one sample that was sequenced in a study of technical replicates of blood from a handful of donors (dated by TCRdb to 2017 to 2019). Library prep was done by the immunoSEQ multiplex PCR assay. Imported from immuneACCESS, the table was reduced by TCRdb to in-frame sequences with V and J called. These copies leave out some clones; in studies compared against another copy, an unresolved V gene accounts for under half, and the cause of the remainder is not known. Here the sample has tens of thousands of clones; roughly 93% occur a single time. The top ten clones comprise around 0.25% of the sample. The specimen sequenced was T cells isolated from PBMCs. The source of these receptors is a human donor in good health.

V gene TRBV5-1 combines with J gene TRBJ1-4, with D perhaps TRBD1 (6 bases). This CDR3 spans 15 amino acids. Germline V lookup: CDR1 SGHRS, CDR2 YFSETQ. Trimming took 4 bases from V and 8 from J, leaving 18 bases between them. The DNA for the CDR3 is TGCGCCAGCAGCCGAGAGGGGGGGTCAGAAGAAAAACTGTTTTTT. Translating it yields CASSREGGSEEKLFF.

The CDR3 bases are TGTGCCAGCAGCTTTAGCCCTCCCCTCCAATCTAGCTCCTACAATGAGCAGTTCTTC. Residues: CASSFSPPLQSSSYNEQFF. The chain joins TRBV11-3 to TRBJ2-1; no clear D. This CDR3 region has 19 residues. CDR1 SGHNT and CDR2 YENEEA come from the germline V gene. V gave up 3 bases and J gave up 0 bases, with 21 bases separating them.

This chain connects TRBV6-1 to TRBJ1-4; a weak D match, TRBD1 (6 bases). This CDR3 has 13 amino acids. Germline assignment: CDR1 MNHNS and CDR2 SASEGT. Trimming took off 10 bases at V and 7 bases at J, with 16 bases between the two ends. The CDR3 bases are TGTGCCACTACCGTTGGGGGCGGTGAAAAACTGTTTTTT. Its translation: CATTVGGGEKLFF.

The genes are TRBV5-4 and TRBJ2-7, with TRBD2 matching over 12 bases. This CDR3 spans 16 amino acids. The germline V gene has CDR1 SGHNT and CDR2 YYREEE (reference sequence). V gave up 4 bases and J gave up 4 bases; unmatched junction bases: 9. The CDR3: CASSLGLAGISYEQYF. In DNA, the CDR3 is TGTGCCAGCAGCCTCGGACTAGCGGGGATCAGTTACGAGCAGTACTTC.

This clone has just a few counts. The chain has TRBV5-1 and TRBJ2-2; D not certain. Germline CDR1 SGHRS, CDR2 YFSETQ. The V and J ends lost 0 bases and 1 base respectively, with 7 bases between them. The CDR3 spans 15 residues. The CDR3 coding sequence is TGCGCCAGCAGCTTGGATCCAGAGAACACCGGGGAGCTGTTTTTT. This encodes CASSLDPENTGELFF.

V is TRBV9 and J is TRBJ1-3, with D tentatively TRBD1 (6 bases). Between the trimmed V and J ends, which lost 4 bases and 0 bases, there was a span of 14 bases. The CDR3 is made up of 16 amino acids. Germline CDR1 is SGDLS and CDR2 is YYNGEE. CDR3 in DNA: TGTGCCAGCAGCAGCCGACAGGCTGACTCTGGAAACACCATATATTTT. Protein: CASSSRQADSGNTIYF.

The V call is TRBV19, the J call TRBJ2-2; 9 bases fit TRBD2. The CDR3 runs 14 residues. Looked up from germline, CDR1 is LNHDA and CDR2 is SQIVND (reference sequence). V lost 9 bases and J lost 1; bases outside the gene matches: 3. The CDR3 sequence: CASNSGGNTGELFF. The CDR3 nucleotides are TGTGCCAGCAATAGCGGGGGGAACACCGGGGAGCTGTTTTTT.

The chain joins TRBV5-6 to TRBJ1-5; weak D call: TRBD1 (6 bases). V lost 4 bases, J lost 6 bases, and 17 bases lay in between. CDR3 length equals 15 residues. Germline loops: CDR1 SGHDT, CDR2 YYEEEE. The CDR3 reads CASSVQNRVGQPQHF. CDR3 bases: TGTGCCAGCAGCGTCCAAAACAGGGTCGGTCAGCCCCAGCATTTT.

This clone appeared once. The J gene is TRBJ2-1, the V gene TRBV4-2; 8 positions agree with TRBD2. With 1 base clipped from V and 8 bases from J, the junction kept 10 bases outside the gene matches. There are 16 residues in the CDR3. Germline V gives CDR1 LGHNA, CDR2 YNFKEQ. This CDR3 is CASSQVRGGPVDEQFF. CDR3 sequence (DNA): TGTGCCAGCAGCCAAGTTCGGGGGGGGCCAGTCGATGAGCAGTTCTTC.

This clone was counted only a few times. The chain uses TRBV5-4 and TRBJ2-2; 7 nucleotides agree with TRBD2. CDR1 is SGHNT and CDR2 is YYREEE in the germline V gene (reference sequence). This CDR3 has 16 amino acids. The V gene end was trimmed by 0 bases and the J gene end by 7 bases; junction bases not matched to a gene: 9. CDR3 in amino acids: CASSLAGNGRHGELFF. The DNA for the CDR3 is TGTGCCAGCAGCTTGGCAGGGAACGGGAGGCACGGGGAGCTGTTTTTT.

This clone was picked up a small number of times. This chain connects TRBV9 to TRBJ2-2; 12 bases match TRBD1. V lost 2 bases and J lost 7; bases outside the gene matches: 6. This CDR3 is built from 16 residues. Per the germline V gene, CDR1 is SGDLS and CDR2 is YYNGEE. The CDR3 loop is CASSVGTGGLGGELFF. In DNA, the CDR3 is TGTGCCAGCAGCGTCGGGACAGGGGGCTTAGGCGGGGAGCTGTTTTTT.

This clone showed up just once. This rearrangement joins TRBV6-1 to TRBJ2-7, with TRBD1 identical over 7 bases. CDR1 and CDR2 from the germline V gene are MNHNS and SASEGT. V was pared by 2 bases and J by 5 bases, with 6 bases of the junction left unmatched. This CDR3 region has 14 residues. CDR3: CASSEPTGAHEQYF. The CDR3 DNA is TGTGCCAGCAGTGAACCCACAGGGGCCCACGAGCAGTACTTC.

This chain joins TRBV19 and TRBJ1-5; 9 nucleotides match TRBD1. Looked up from germline, CDR1 is LNHDA and CDR2 is SQIVND (reference sequence). V lost 7 bases to trimming and J lost 3 bases; unmatched junction nucleotides: 7. The CDR3 runs 15 residues. The CDR3 sequence is CASTKGTGINQPQHF. In DNA form, the CDR3 reads TGTGCCAGTACCAAGGGGACAGGGATCAATCAGCCCCAGCATTTT.

This clone occurred once. The chain is built from TRBV6-5 and TRBJ1-1, with TRBD1 matching 11 bases. J was trimmed by 7 bases and V by 5 bases; bases with no gene match: 9. The CDR3 is made up of 15 amino acids. Germline V lookup: CDR1 MNHEY, CDR2 SVGAGI. CDR3 sequence (DNA): TGTGCCAGCAGTACCGGGACAGGGGGTGAACTTGAAGCTTTCTTT. This gives the protein CASSTGTGGELEAFF.

As for this clone: The junction does not match germline at one end; this may be a read error. The chain has TRBV4-1 and TRBJ2-7, with a weak D call TRBD2 (6 bases). This CDR3 has 14 residues. CDR1 is MGHRA and CDR2 is YSYEKL in the germline V gene. CDR3 coding DNA: TGCGCCAGCAGCCAAAGTCTGTCCCCGGGACTGTCGAAATTC. It is translated as CASSQSLSPGLSKF.

The rearrangement uses TRBV6-6 and TRBJ2-7; tentatively, D is TRBD2 (6 bases). Deletions cut 4 bases from V and 2 bases from J, with 9 bases between. CDR1 is MNHNY, CDR2 SVGAGI, per germline (reference sequence). CDR3 length: 13 amino acids. The CDR3 nucleotides read TGTGCCAGCAGTTGGGCGGGGACCTACGAGCAGTACTTC. It encodes CASSWAGTYEQYF.

The CDR3 loop reads CASSEGLAADTQYF. CDR3 DNA: TGCGCCAGCAGCGAAGGACTAGCCGCAGATACGCAGTATTTT. The gene calls are TRBV4-1 and TRBJ2-3, with 8 bases matching TRBD2. The CDR3 spans 14 residues. J lost 4 bases, V lost 5 bases, and 5 bases had no gene match. Germline V gene data show CDR1 as MGHRA and CDR2 as YSYEKL.

The chain uses TRBV19 and TRBJ2-7; D possibly corresponds to TRBD2 (5 bases). Germline V gives CDR1 LNHDA, CDR2 SQIVND (reference sequence). V gave up 6 bases and J gave up 2 bases, with 17 bases separating them. This CDR3 has 15 amino acids. The CDR3 protein is CASRNTRERAYEQYF. CDR3 nucleotide sequence: TGTGCCAGTAGAAACACTAGGGAACGCGCCTACGAGCAGTACTTC.

This chain connects TRBV28 to TRBJ2-2, with 15 nucleotides matching TRBD2. Per germline, CDR1 MDHEN and CDR2 SYDVKM. V dropped 10 bases and J dropped 5; count of bases not matched to a gene: 2. This CDR3 region has 14 residues. The CDR3 bases are TGTGCCACCGGGACTAGCGGGAGGACCGGGGAGCTGTTTTTT. This translates into CATGTSGRTGELFF.

This clone was seen only once. V and J are TRBV5-1 and TRBJ2-1, with a possible D match to TRBD1 (5 bases). CDR3 size: 14 residues. V was cut by 3 bases and J by 5 bases, with 12 bases left in between. Per the germline V gene, CDR1 is SGHRS and CDR2 is YFSETQ. CDR3 nucleotides: TGCGCCAGCAGCTCAGGGCCCCCTAACAATGAGCAGTTCTTC. Its protein is CASSSGPPNNEQFF.

The J gene is TRBJ2-1, the V gene TRBV7-8; unclear D gene. The CDR3 sequence is 15 residues long. Per germline, CDR1 SGHVS and CDR2 FQNEAQ. Trimming pared 0 bases from V and 2 bases from J, leaving 8 bases between. In nucleotides, the CDR3 is TGTGCCAGCAGCTTAGCGCTGACACCCTACAATGAGCAGTTCTTC. It yields the protein CASSLALTPYNEQFF.

This chain connects TRBV4-2 to TRBJ1-4; weak D call: TRBD1 (5 bases). The CDR3 is 16 residues long. V was clipped by 8 bases and J by 4 bases, with 20 bases between them. CDR1 is LGHNA, CDR2 YNFKEQ, per germline. CDR3 region: CASGEFKQANNEKLFF. The CDR3 nucleotides are TGTGCCAGCGGAGAGTTTAAACAGGCGAATAATGAAAAACTGTTTTTT.

The rearrangement joins TRBV7-9 to TRBJ2-5; 7 nucleotides agree with TRBD2. The CDR3 consists of 16 residues. The J segment lost 0 bases and the V segment lost 4 bases, leaving 8 bases of the junction unmatched. Germline V gene lookup returns CDR1 SEHNR and CDR2 FQNEAQ (reference sequence). The CDR3 DNA follows: TGTGCCAGCAGCTCTTCCGGGCGGGGGTACCAAGAGACCCAGTACTTC. Its translation is CASSSSGRGYQETQYF.

The CDR3 DNA sequence: TGCGCCAGCAGTCCCGGGCGGGGGTCCTCCTACGAGCAGTACTTC. Protein product: CASSPGRGSSYEQYF. V and J are TRBV10-1 and TRBJ2-7, with TRBD2 matching over 7 bases. Germline CDR1 WNHNN, CDR2 SYGVQD (reference sequence). Germline trimming cut 5 bases from V and 0 bases from J; bases unmatched to any gene: 7. This CDR3 region has 15 residues.

The chain joins TRBV6-5 to TRBJ2-1; D call uncertain. The CDR3 has 13 residues. Trimming took 6 bases from V and 8 from J, leaving 14 bases between them. Germline loops: CDR1 MNHEY, CDR2 SVGAGI. CDR3 nucleotides: TGTGCCAGCAGCCTCCCCTGGGCCCATGAGCAGTTCTTC. Its protein product is CASSLPWAHEQFF.

The chain couples TRBV27 to TRBJ2-5; 9 nucleotides agree with TRBD1. This CDR3 comprises 15 residues. Per the germline V gene, CDR1 is MNHEY and CDR2 is SMNVEV (reference sequence). Unmatched junction bases numbered 8, after V lost 0 bases and J lost 9 bases. Written as DNA, the CDR3 is TGTGCCAGCAGTTTATCGACAGGGGGATTTGCGGCCCAGTACTTC. This encodes CASSLSTGGFAAQYF.

The CDR3 reads CASSFWGGNEKLFF. CDR3 bases: TGTGCCAGCAGTTTTTGGGGGGGTAATGAAAAACTGTTTTTT. V is TRBV28 and J is TRBJ1-4, with D perhaps matching TRBD1 (5 bases). The germline V gene encodes CDR1 MDHEN and CDR2 SYDVKM. Trimming took 3 bases from V and 4 from J, leaving 9 bases between them. CDR3 length: 14 residues.

This sequence joins TRBV9 and TRBJ2-1; 7 bases align to TRBD2. Trimming took 4 bases from V and 4 from J; bases not matched to a gene: 5. Germline CDR1 reads SGDLS; CDR2 reads YYNGEE. The CDR3 length is 14 residues. The CDR3 loop reads CASSPPGGYNEQFF. CDR3 nucleotides: TGTGCCAGCAGCCCCCCGGGGGGATACAATGAGCAGTTCTTC.

J is TRBJ1-4 and V is TRBV15, with no clear D. The CDR3 contains 16 residues. Germline loops: CDR1 LNHNV, CDR2 YYDKDF (reference sequence). V was pared by 0 bases and J by 8 bases, with 16 bases between. Here the CDR3 DNA reads TGTGCCACCAGCAGAGAGGCCCCCCAGACACGGGAAAAACTGTTTTTT. Translated, it gives CATSREAPQTREKLFF.

This rearrangement joins TRBV4-1 to TRBJ1-6, with D maybe TRBD1 (6 bases). V lost 5 bases to trimming and J lost 5 bases, with 13 bases between them. Germline V gene sequence: CDR1 MGHRA, CDR2 YSYEKL. The CDR3 is made up of 15 amino acids. DNA for the CDR3: TGCGCCAGCAGCATCCGGGACATCGATAATTCACCCCTCCACTTT. Translation gives CASSIRDIDNSPLHF.